The 12 T cell receptor beta chains presented below share a single source sample, sequenced in a study of blood T cell repertoires in COVID-19. The table came from immunoSEQ multiplex PCR; TCRdb's copy has only in-frame clones and leaves some out. This sample has some 120,000 clones, with roughly four fifths found just once. Sequenced material: peripheral blood. The receptor set was obtained from a human donor in a cohort sampled during active COVID-19.

The rearrangement joins TRBV4-3 to TRBJ2-5, with 7 bases lining up with TRBD1. The CDR3 is 15 amino acids. The ends lost 1 base at V and 0 bases at J; junction bases unmatched: 2. Germline-derived CDR1 and CDR2 are LGHNA and YSLEER. CDR3 coding DNA: TGCGCCAGCAGCCAAGCGACAGGGTACCAAGAGACCCAGTACTTC. The encoded protein is CASSQATGYQETQYF.

The V call is TRBV28, the J call TRBJ1-1; D unclear. Germline loops: CDR1 MDHEN, CDR2 SYDVKM. V was pared by 5 bases and J by 4 bases, with 5 bases between. The CDR3 covers 11 residues. The CDR3 DNA is TGTGCCAGCAGTCTTCCCACTGAAGCTTTCTTT. This encodes CASSLPTEAFF.

The chain joins TRBV2 to TRBJ2-3; 9 nucleotides agree with TRBD2. Germline loops: CDR1 SNHLY, CDR2 FYNNEI. CDR3 length equals 15 residues. V dropped 6 bases and J dropped 0; count of bases not matched to a gene: 4. CDR3 loop: CASSQRGDSTDTQYF. CDR3 nucleotide sequence: TGTGCCAGCAGCCAGCGGGGGGATAGCACAGATACGCAGTATTTT.

This clone appeared a single time. The gene calls are TRBV6-6 and TRBJ2-4, with 7 nucleotides matching TRBD1. The CDR3 loop spans 17 amino acids. Germline V lookup: CDR1 MNHNY, CDR2 SVGAGI (reference sequence). With V trimmed by 6 bases and J by 3 bases, 14 bases remained unmatched. The CDR3 bases are TGTGCCAGCAGACGACTTCCAACAGGGGCGGGCAAAAACATTCAGTACTTC. It specifies CASRRLPTGAGKNIQYF.

The chain links TRBV7-7 to TRBJ2-3, with 12 bases matching TRBD2. In germline, CDR1 is SSHAT, CDR2 FNYEAQ (reference sequence). The CDR3 extends over 18 amino acids. The V segment lost 6 bases and the J segment 8 bases; nucleotides outside the gene matches: 18. CDR3 DNA: TGTGCCAGCAGTTCAGCCCCCCCGCTAGCGGGGGGGTTAGGTACGCAGTATTTT. As protein: CASSSAPPLAGGLGTQYF. Variable domain in full (rest from reference TRBV7-7 and TRBJ2-3): GAGVSQSPRYKVTKRGQDVTLRCDPISSHATLYWYQQALGQGPEFLTYFNYEAQPDKSGLPSDRFSAERPEGSISTLTIQRTEQRDSAMYRCASSSAPPLAGGLGTQYFGPGTRLTVL.

The chain combines TRBV7-2 with TRBJ1-2; TRBD1 is a possible D gene (5 bases). CDR1 SGHTA and CDR2 FQGNSA come from the germline V gene. The CDR3 runs 14 residues. Trimming shortened V by 4 bases and J by 7 bases, and 16 bases separated the two germline ends. This CDR3 reads CASSSMGGMGGYTF. CDR3 DNA sequence: TGTGCCAGCAGCTCCATGGGGGGAATGGGTGGCTACACCTTC.

CDR3 sequence: CASSIREGQPQHF. CDR3 DNA sequence: TGTGCCAGTAGTATCAGGGAGGGTCAGCCCCAGCATTTT. V gene TRBV19 combines with J gene TRBJ1-5, with D perhaps TRBD1 (5 bases). Germline V gives CDR1 LNHDA, CDR2 SQIVND (reference sequence). The CDR3 runs to 13 residues. Trimming took off 3 bases at V and 6 bases at J, with 9 bases between the two ends.

V is TRBV5-1 and J is TRBJ2-7; 9 positions agree with TRBD1. The CDR3 has 14 amino acids. CDR1 is SGHRS, CDR2 YFSETQ, per germline. Unmatched junction bases numbered 5, after V lost 6 bases and J lost 1 base. The CDR3 loop is CASKKTGGSYEQYF. The CDR3 DNA sequence: TGCGCCAGCAAAAAGACAGGGGGGTCCTACGAGCAGTACTTC.

The chain joins TRBV7-8 to TRBJ1-3; weak D call: TRBD1 (5 bases). CDR1 is SGHVS and CDR2 is FQNEAQ in the germline V gene. The CDR3 runs 15 residues. Trimming took 1 base from V and 1 from J, leaving 8 bases between them. CDR3 loop: CASSLVGGSGNTIYF. The CDR3 DNA is TGTGCCAGCAGCTTAGTCGGGGGGTCTGGAAACACCATATATTTT.

The chain links TRBV7-2 to TRBJ2-3; TRBD2 matches 7 bases. Germline V gene sequence: CDR1 SGHTA, CDR2 FQGNSA. The V segment lost 5 bases and the J segment 7 bases; nucleotides outside the gene matches: 12. The CDR3 covers 15 residues. CDR3 sequence (DNA): TGTGCCAGCAGCCGCGGACTAGATTTCTCTAATACGCAGTATTTT. Its protein product is CASSRGLDFSNTQYF.

This clone was seen a few times. The CDR3 DNA sequence: TGTGCCAGCAGCCCGGGGACTAGCGCCGGGGAGCTGTTTTTT. The encoded protein is CASSPGTSAGELFF. V and J are TRBV5-4 and TRBJ2-2; 10 nucleotides line up with TRBD2. Trimming removed 4 bases from V and 6 bases from J; junction bases left unmatched: 3. Per germline, CDR1 SGHNT and CDR2 YYREEE (reference sequence). The CDR3 has 14 amino acids. Complete variable domain (other parts from reference TRBV5-4 and TRBJ2-2): ETGVTQSPTHLIKTRGQQVTLRCSSQSGHNTVSWYQQALGQGPQFIFQYYREEENGRGNFPPRFSGLQFPNYSSELNVNALELDDSALYLCASSPGTSAGELFFGEGSRLTVL.

In this sample, this clone turned up a few times. A read error may produce the germline difference seen at one junction end. The V call is TRBV6-5, the J call TRBJ1-6; a weak D match, TRBD1 (5 bases). CDR3 length: 14 amino acids. The germline gives CDR1 MNHEY, CDR2 SVGAGI. The CDR3 coding sequence is TGTGCCAGCAGCTACTCCGGGGGAGATACACCCCTCCACTTT. This translates into CASSYSGGDTPLHF.